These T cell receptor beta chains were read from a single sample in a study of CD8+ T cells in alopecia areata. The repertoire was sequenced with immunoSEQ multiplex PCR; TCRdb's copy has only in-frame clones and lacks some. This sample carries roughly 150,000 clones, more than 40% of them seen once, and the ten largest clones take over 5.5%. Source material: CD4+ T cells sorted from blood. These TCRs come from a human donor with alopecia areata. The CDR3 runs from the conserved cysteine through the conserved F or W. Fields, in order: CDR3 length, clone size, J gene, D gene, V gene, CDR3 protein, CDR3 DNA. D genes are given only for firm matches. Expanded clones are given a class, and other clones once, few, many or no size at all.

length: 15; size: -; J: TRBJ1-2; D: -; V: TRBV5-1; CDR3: CASSLEPGRPYGYTF; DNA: TGCGCCAGCAGCTTGGAACCGGGACGGCCCTATGGCTACACCTTC
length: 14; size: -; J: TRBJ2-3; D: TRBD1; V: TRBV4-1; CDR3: CASTRDREKDTQYF; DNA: TGCGCCAGCACCCGGGACAGGGAGAAAGATACGCAGTATTTT
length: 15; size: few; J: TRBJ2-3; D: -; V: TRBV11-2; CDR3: CASSPPGLSTDTQYF; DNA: TGTGCCAGCAGCCCACCGGGACTCAGCACAGATACGCAGTATTTT
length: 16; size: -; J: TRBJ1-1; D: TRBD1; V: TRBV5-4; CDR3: CASSSGQGVVDTEAFF; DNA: TGTGCCAGCAGCTCGGGACAGGGGGTGGTTGACACTGAAGCTTTCTTT
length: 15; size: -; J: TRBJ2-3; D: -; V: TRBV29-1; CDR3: CSVEPGLAFGDTQYF; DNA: TGCAGCGTTGAACCGGGACTGGCATTCGGAGATACGCAGTATTTT
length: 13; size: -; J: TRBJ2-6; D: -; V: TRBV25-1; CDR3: CASSVPGANVLTF; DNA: TGTGCCAGCAGTGTTCCTGGGGCCAACGTCCTGACTTTC
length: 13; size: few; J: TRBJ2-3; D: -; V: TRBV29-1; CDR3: CSEGGGGPDTQYF; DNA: TGCAGCGAAGGGGGGGGAGGGCCAGATACGCAGTATTTT
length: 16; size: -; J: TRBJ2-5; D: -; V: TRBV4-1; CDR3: CASSQGFLGDRETQYF; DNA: TGCGCCAGCAGCCAAGGGTTTCTCGGGGATAGGGAGACCCAGTACTTC
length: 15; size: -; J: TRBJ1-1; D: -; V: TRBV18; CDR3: CASSPRFPLDTEAFF; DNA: TGTGCCAGCTCACCAAGATTCCCGCTAGATACTGAAGCTTTCTTT
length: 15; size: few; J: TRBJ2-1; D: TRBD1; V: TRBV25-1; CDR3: CASSVGGQGGNEQFF; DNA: TGTGCCAGCAGTGTGGGGGGACAGGGGGGCAATGAGCAGTTCTTC
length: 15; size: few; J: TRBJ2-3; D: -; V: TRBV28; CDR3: CASSFGQSSTDTQYF; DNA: TGTGCCAGCAGTTTTGGACAGTCTAGCACAGATACGCAGTATTTT
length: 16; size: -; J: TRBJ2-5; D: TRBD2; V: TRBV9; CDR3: CASSARLAGGQETQYF; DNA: TGTGCCAGCAGCGCACGACTAGCGGGTGGTCAAGAGACCCAGTACTTC
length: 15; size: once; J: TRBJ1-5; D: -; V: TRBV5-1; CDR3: CASSWDGSSNQPQHF; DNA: TGCGCCAGCAGCTGGGACGGCAGTAGCAATCAGCCCCAGCATTTT
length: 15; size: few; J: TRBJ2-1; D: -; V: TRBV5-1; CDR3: CASSLEVGSYNEQFF; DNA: TGCGCCAGCAGCTTGGAGGTCGGGAGTTACAATGAGCAGTTCTTC
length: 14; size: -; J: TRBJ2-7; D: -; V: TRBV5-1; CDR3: CASSSGTRTYEQYF; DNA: TGCGCCAGCAGCTCGGGGACACGAACCTACGAGCAGTACTTC
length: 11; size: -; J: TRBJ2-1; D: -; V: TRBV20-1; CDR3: CSARHIREQFF; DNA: TGCAGTGCCAGACACATCAGAGAGCAGTTCTTC
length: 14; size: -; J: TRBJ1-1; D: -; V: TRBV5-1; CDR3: CASSLHPGNTEAFF; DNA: TGCGCCAGCAGCTTACACCCTGGGAACACTGAAGCTTTCTTT
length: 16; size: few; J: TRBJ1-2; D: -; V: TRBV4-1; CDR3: CASSQDRGALNYGYTF; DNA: TGCGCCAGCAGCCAAGATCGAGGGGCTTTGAACTATGGCTACACCTTC
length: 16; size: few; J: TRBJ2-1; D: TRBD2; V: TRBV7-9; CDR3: CASSPPLAGHYNEQFF; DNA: TGTGCCAGCAGCCCCCCCCTAGCGGGGCACTACAATGAGCAGTTCTTC
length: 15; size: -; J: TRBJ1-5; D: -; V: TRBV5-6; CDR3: CASSLAGDGTQPQHF; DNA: TGTGCCAGCAGCTTAGCGGGGGACGGGACGCAGCCCCAGCATTTT
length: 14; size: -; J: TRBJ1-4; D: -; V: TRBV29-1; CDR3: CSVVEGPSNEKLFF; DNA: TGCAGCGTGGTCGAAGGACCTAGTAATGAAAAACTGTTTTTT
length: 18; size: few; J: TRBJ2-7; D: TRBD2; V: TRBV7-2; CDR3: CASSLELWLAGGLYEQYF; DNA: TGTGCCAGCAGCTTAGAGTTGTGGCTAGCGGGAGGGCTCTACGAGCAGTACTTC
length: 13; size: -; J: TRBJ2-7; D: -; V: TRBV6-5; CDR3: CASRSDRSYEQYF; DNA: TGTGCCAGCAGGTCGGACCGGAGCTACGAGCAGTACTTC
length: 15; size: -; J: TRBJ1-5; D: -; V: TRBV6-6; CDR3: CASSTRDGSNQPQHF; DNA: TGTGCCAGCAGTACGCGGGACGGATCGAATCAGCCCCAGCATTTT
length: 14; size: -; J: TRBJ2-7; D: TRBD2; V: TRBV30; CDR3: CAWRVAGGSYEQYF; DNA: TGTGCCTGGAGAGTGGCGGGAGGATCCTACGAGCAGTACTTC
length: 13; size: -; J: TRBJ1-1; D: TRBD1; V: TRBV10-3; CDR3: CATAGTGDTEAFF; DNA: TGTGCCACCGCCGGGACAGGGGACACTGAAGCTTTCTTT
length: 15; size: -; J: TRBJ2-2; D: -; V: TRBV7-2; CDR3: CASGRLGSNTGELFF; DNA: TGTGCCAGTGGGCGACTAGGGTCGAACACCGGGGAGCTGTTTTTT
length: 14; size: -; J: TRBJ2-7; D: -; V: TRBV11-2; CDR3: CASSLMTVSYEQYF; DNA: TGTGCCAGCAGCTTGATGACAGTCTCCTACGAGCAGTACTTC
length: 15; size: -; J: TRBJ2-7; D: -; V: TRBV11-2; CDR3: CASSFEGIISYEQYF; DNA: TGTGCCAGCAGCTTCGAAGGGATTATCTCCTACGAGCAGTACTTC
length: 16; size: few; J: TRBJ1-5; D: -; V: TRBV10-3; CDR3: CAISESLLGAEGAQHF; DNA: TGTGCCATCAGTGAGTCCCTTTTAGGGGCCGAGGGGGCCCAGCATTTT
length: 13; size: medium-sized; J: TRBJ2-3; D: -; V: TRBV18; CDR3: CASSPSSTDTQYF; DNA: TGTGCCAGCTCACCATCCAGCACAGATACGCAGTATTTT
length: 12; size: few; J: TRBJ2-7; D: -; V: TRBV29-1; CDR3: CSVRDKIYEQYF; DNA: TGCAGCGTTCGGGACAAGATCTACGAGCAGTACTTC
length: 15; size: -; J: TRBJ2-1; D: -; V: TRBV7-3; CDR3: CASSYLGGGGNEQFF; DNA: TGTGCCAGCAGCTACTTAGGGGGAGGGGGCAATGAGCAGTTCTTC
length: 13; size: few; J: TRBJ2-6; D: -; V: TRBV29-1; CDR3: CSARNSGANVLTF; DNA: TGCAGCGCCAGAAACTCTGGGGCCAACGTCCTGACTTTC
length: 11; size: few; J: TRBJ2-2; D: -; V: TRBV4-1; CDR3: CASSQAGELFF; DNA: TGCGCCAGCAGCCAAGCCGGGGAGCTGTTTTTT
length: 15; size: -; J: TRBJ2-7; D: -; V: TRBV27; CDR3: CASSSGGLRYYEQYF; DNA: TGTGCCAGCAGTTCGGGCGGCCTTCGCTACTACGAGCAGTACTTC
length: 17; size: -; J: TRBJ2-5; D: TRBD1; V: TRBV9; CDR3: CASSRQPGTGRLETQYF; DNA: TGTGCCAGCAGCAGACAGCCCGGGACAGGGAGGTTGGAGACCCAGTACTTC
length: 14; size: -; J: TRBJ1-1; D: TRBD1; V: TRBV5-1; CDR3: CASSPGQARGEAFF; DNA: TGCGCCAGCAGCCCCGGACAGGCGCGGGGGGAAGCTTTCTTT
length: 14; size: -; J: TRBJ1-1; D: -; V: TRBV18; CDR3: CASSPTQPNREAFF; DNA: TGTGCCAGCTCACCAACTCAACCGAACAGGGAAGCTTTCTTT
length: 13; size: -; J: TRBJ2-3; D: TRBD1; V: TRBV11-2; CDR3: CASSLGQLDTQYF; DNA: TGTGCCAGCAGCTTGGGACAGTTAGATACGCAGTATTTT
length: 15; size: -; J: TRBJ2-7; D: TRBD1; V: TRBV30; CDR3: CAWSFTGTGPYEQYF; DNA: TGTGCCTGGAGTTTTACCGGGACAGGGCCCTACGAGCAGTACTTC
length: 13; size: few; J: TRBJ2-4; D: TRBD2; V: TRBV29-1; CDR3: CSVDGGLENIQYF; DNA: TGCAGCGTTGATGGTGGACTAGAAAACATTCAGTACTTC
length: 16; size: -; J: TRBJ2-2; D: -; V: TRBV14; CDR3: CASSPKRRANTGELFF; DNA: TGTGCCAGCAGCCCTAAGCGAAGGGCGAACACCGGGGAGCTGTTTTTT
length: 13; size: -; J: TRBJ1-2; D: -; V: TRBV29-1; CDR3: CSVASQVYYGYTF; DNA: TGCAGCGTTGCAAGCCAGGTGTACTATGGCTACACCTTC
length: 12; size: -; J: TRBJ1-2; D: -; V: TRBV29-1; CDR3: CSVRTANYGYTF; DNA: TGCAGCGTCAGGACAGCTAACTATGGCTACACCTTC
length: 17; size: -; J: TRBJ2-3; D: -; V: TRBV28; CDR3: CASTHFGASFSTDTQYF; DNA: TGTGCCAGCACCCATTTCGGGGCGAGTTTTAGCACAGATACGCAGTATTTT
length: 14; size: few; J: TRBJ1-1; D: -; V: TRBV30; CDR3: CAWSVRLADTEAFF; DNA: TGTGCCTGGAGTGTACGGTTGGCAGACACTGAAGCTTTCTTT
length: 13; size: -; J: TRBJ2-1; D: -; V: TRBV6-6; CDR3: CASTGRDSNEQFF; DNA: TGTGCCAGCACCGGCAGGGACTCCAATGAGCAGTTCTTC
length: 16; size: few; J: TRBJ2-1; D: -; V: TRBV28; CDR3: CASTVQTYALYNEQFF; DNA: TGTGCCAGCACCGTCCAAACGTATGCGCTCTACAATGAGCAGTTCTTC
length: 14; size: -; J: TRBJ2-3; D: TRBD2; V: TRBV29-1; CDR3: CSVDSSGSTDTQYF; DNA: TGCAGCGTTGATTCTAGCGGGAGTACAGATACGCAGTATTTT
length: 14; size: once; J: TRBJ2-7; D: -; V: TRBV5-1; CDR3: CASSLVPRNYEQYF; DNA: TGCGCCAGCAGCTTGGTCCCCAGAAACTACGAGCAGTACTTC
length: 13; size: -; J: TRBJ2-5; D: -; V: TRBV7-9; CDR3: CASSLAPRETQYF; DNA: TGTGCCAGCAGCTTAGCCCCAAGGGAGACCCAGTACTTC
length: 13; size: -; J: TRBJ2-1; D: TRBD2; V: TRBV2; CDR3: CASSRGLQNEQFF; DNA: TGTGCCAGCAGTCGGGGACTACAAAATGAGCAGTTCTTC
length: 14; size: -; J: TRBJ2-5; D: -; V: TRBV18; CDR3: CASSPSPGQETQYF; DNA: TGTGCCAGCTCACCTTCCCCGGGGCAAGAGACCCAGTACTTC
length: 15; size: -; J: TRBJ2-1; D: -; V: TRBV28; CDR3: CASSLAGRIYNEQFF; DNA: TGTGCCAGCAGTTTAGCGGGACGTATCTACAATGAGCAGTTCTTC
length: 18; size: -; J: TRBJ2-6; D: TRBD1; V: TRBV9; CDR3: CASSVAGTGLLGANVLTF; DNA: TGTGCCAGCAGCGTAGCCGGGACAGGCTTGTTGGGGGCCAACGTCCTGACTTTC
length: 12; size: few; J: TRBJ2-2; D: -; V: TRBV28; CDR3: CASSLRTGELFF; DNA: TGTGCCAGCAGTCTCAGGACCGGGGAGCTGTTTTTT
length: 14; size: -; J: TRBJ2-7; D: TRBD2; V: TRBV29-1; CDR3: CSVGTSGSIYEQYF; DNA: TGCAGCGTTGGGACTAGCGGGAGCATCTACGAGCAGTACTTC
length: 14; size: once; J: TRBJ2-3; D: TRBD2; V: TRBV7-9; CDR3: CASTLAGGTDTQYF; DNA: TGTGCCAGCACCCTAGCGGGAGGGACAGATACGCAGTATTTT